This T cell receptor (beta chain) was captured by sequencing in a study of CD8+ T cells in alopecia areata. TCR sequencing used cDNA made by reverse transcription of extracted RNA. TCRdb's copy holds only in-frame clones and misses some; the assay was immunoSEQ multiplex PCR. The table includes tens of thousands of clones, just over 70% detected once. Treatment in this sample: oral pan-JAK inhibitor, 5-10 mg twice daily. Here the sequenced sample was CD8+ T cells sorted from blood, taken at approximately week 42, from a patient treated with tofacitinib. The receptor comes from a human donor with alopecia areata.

The CDR3 nucleotides read TGTGCCAGCAGTTATTCTGGACTTGCGCATGGCTACACCTTC. It specifies CASSYSGLAHGYTF. The genes are TRBV6-5 and TRBJ1-2; D ambiguous. The CDR3 extends over 14 amino acids. V was pared by 3 bases and J by 6 bases, with 14 bases between. Germline assignment: CDR1 MNHEY and CDR2 SVGAGI.